This T cell receptor (beta chain) was profiled in a study of T cell repertoires in cytomegalovirus infection. Overall study: TCR beta signatures that were public indicated CMV infection and matching HLA type. Findings and caveats of the study: Cumulative public TCR beta family frequency identified carriers of CMV plus the relevant HLA. The ex vivo response was dominated by HLA-C-restricted CMV-specific TCR beta clonotypes.

In germline, CDR1 is SGHDT, CDR2 YYEEEE. V lost 4 bases and J lost 4, with 12 bases in between. The CDR3 extends over 14 amino acids. Regarding this clonotype: Its antigen is not known.

TCRdb fed the reads into MiXCR, producing one record per CDR3 protein. The table has some 450,000 distinct CDR3 sequences, 31% seen once; the top ten hold roughly 15%. Source material: PBMCs. The rearrangement joins TRBV5-6 to TRBJ1-5, with D perhaps matching TRBD1 (6 bases). The clonotype was recovered from a human donor in good health (CMV status not recorded). Some clones in this sample may be carry-over from other donors' samples. This CDR3 is CASSGYRVNQPQHF. In DNA, the CDR3 is TGTGCCAGCAGCGGTTACAGGGTTAATCAGCCCCAGCATTTT.